The text below deals with one T cell receptor (beta chain). Its antigen remains undetermined. Base qualities are missing; no much larger clone stands one base away. TCRbeta CDR3 regions were amplified from genomic DNA using the immunoSEQ Assay, a bias-controlled multiplex PCR. From the authors' description of their analysis: Nucleated cell counts per sample were estimated from amplification of reference gene primers within the assay. Sequence reads were collapsed and filtered to measure the absolute abundance of every unique TCRbeta CDR3 rearrangement. For each sample, productive Simpson clonality was calculated as the square root of Simpson's diversity index across productive rearrangements. TCRdb took this table from immuneACCESS and kept in-frame rearrangements with V and J called. Such tables lack part of the clones; where checked against another copy, unresolved V genes explain under half of the gap, and the rest is unexplained. V and J calls and clone size are as listed in that table; D and trimming were resolved from the DNA. The sample table holds about 180,000 clones, of which 85% to 90% were seen once. Of the sample, less than 25% falls within the top ten clones.

The CDR3 measures 14 amino acids from cysteine to phenylalanine. Of the read, only the CDR3 DNA is kept; its 42 bases are in frame from base 1. CDR1 and CDR2 were assigned from the germline V gene as MNHEY and SVGAGI. Trimmed from V: 10 bases; trimmed from J: 3 bases; junction bases lacking a gene match: 9. This sample stems from a study of blood T cell repertoires in COVID-19 (dated by TCRdb to about 2020). Regarding the research as a whole: Collaborator samples came from the United States, Italy and Spain and covered acute and convalescent phases of COVID-19. A freely available public database, intended as a resource for researchers studying the immune response to SARS-CoV-2, is where the repertoires were released. The samples were drawn from two sources: the first 160 participants of the ongoing ImmuneRACE study, and fewer than 1,500 subjects contributed by 6 global collaborators. A de-identified subject ID, COVID-19 status, age in years and sex were almost always included in the sample metadata. Deeply sampled blood TCRbeta repertoires from subjects exposed to, actively infected with, or recovered from COVID-19 were included in the dataset. The material from the prospective study consisted of cDNA or gDNA derived from T cells, B-cell-depleted T cells, or PBMCs. Where available, HLA class I and class II types were obtained from metadata supplied by the sample provider rather than from assay-based typing.

Each collaborating institution followed its own protocols to collect whole blood in K2EDTA tubes. For TCRbeta analysis, collaborators shipped samples as frozen whole blood, isolated PBMCs, or DNA extracted from either of those sample types. Study-wide findings and limitations: How much clinical and demographic metadata was included differed by source and by participant, and the metadata was provided uncurated.

This clonotype originated in a man aged 65 to 79 with active or convalescent COVID-19. The source material was peripheral blood. The chain uses TRBV6-5 and TRBJ2-1, with 7 bases in between that match TRBD2. In nucleotide form, the sequence is TGTGCCATCACCCCTAGCGGAGGCTACAATGAGCAGTTCTTC. Its protein is CAITPSGGYNEQFF.